This passage covers 27 T cell receptor beta chains from one sample sequenced in a study of technical replicates of blood from four donors (dated by TCRdb to between 2016 and 2019). Libraries were built with the immunoSEQ multiplex PCR assay. In TCRdb, the immuneACCESS table is reduced to in-frame sequences with V and J assigned. These tables do not hold every clone; where another copy was compared, an unresolved V gene accounts for under half, and the others remain unexplained. The sample has some 76,000 clones on record, 94% of them singletons. Together, the top ten hold approximately 0.4% of the sample. The sequencing input was T cells isolated from PBMCs. The receptor set was obtained from a human donor in good health.

The gene calls are TRBV7-2 and TRBJ2-3, with D possibly TRBD1 on 6 matching bases. V gave up 5 bases and J gave up 3 bases, with 9 bases separating them. Germline values: CDR1 SGHTA, CDR2 FQGNSA. The CDR3 loop spans 13 amino acids. The CDR3: CASSADRTDTQYF. CDR3 coding DNA: TGTGCCAGCAGCGCGGACAGAACAGATACGCAGTATTTT.

The chain joins TRBV6-1 to TRBJ2-7, with 9 bases identical to TRBD1. The CDR3 consists of 14 residues. V gave up 4 bases and J gave up 3 bases; unmatched junction bases: 4. Germline V gene data show CDR1 as MNHNS and CDR2 as SASEGT. CDR3 region: CASSGGDRVYEQYF. CDR3 DNA sequence: TGTGCCAGCAGTGGAGGGGACAGGGTCTACGAGCAGTACTTC.

The chain joins TRBV5-1 to TRBJ1-2, with TRBD1 identical over 8 bases. Trimming at V came to 5 bases and at J to 4 bases, leaving 7 bases not matched to a gene. CDR3 size: 14 residues. CDR1 is SGHRS and CDR2 is YFSETQ in the germline V gene. As DNA, the CDR3 is TGCGCCAGCAGTCACGCAGGGGGCGTCTATGGCTACACCTTC. Its protein product is CASSHAGGVYGYTF.

The rearrangement uses TRBV5-1 and TRBJ1-1, with D possibly TRBD1 on 5 matching bases. This CDR3 region has 15 residues. Germline V gene data show CDR1 as SGHRS and CDR2 as YFSETQ. Trimming stripped 0 bases from V and 4 bases from J, with 13 bases between. The CDR3 DNA reads as TGCGCCAGCAGCTTGGGGGCAGGAGGGGCCACTGAAGCTTTCTTT. Translation: CASSLGAGGATEAFF.

The V and J genes are TRBV6-5 and TRBJ2-7, with 8 bases aligning to TRBD1. Germline CDR1 MNHEY, CDR2 SVGAGI. Germline trimming cut 4 bases from V and 3 bases from J; bases unmatched to any gene: 2. CDR3 length: 13 residues. CDR3 in DNA: TGTGCCAGCAGTTTGGGACAGGTCTACGAGCAGTACTTC. Amino acid sequence: CASSLGQVYEQYF.

This chain joins TRBV30 and TRBJ2-7, with TRBD1 identical over 7 bases. Germline CDR1 GTSNPN, CDR2 SVGIG (reference sequence). After removal of 6 bases from V and 2 bases from J, the junction contained 4 bases not matched to a gene. The CDR3 spans 12 residues. This chain's CDR3 is CACRDSPYEQYF. CDR3 DNA: TGTGCCTGTCGGGACAGTCCCTACGAGCAGTACTTC.

This clone was counted once. CDR3 DNA: TGTGCCAGCAGCGTAGCCGGGACTAGCGGGACCACAGATACGCAGTATTTT. Translating gives CASSVAGTSGTTDTQYF. The chain couples TRBV9 to TRBJ2-3; 13 positions agree with TRBD2. Germline values: CDR1 SGDLS, CDR2 YYNGEE. V shed 0 bases and J 2 bases; nucleotides not matched to a gene: 3. The CDR3 extends over 17 amino acids.

The chain combines TRBV2 with TRBJ1-2; no reliable D call. Germline V lookup: CDR1 SNHLY, CDR2 FYNNEI. The ends were cut back, 3 bases at V and 3 bases at J, with 14 bases in the middle. The CDR3 totals 15 residues. The CDR3 region has the DNA TGTGCCAGCAGTGATGGAGGGCGTGATTACTATGGCTACACCTTC. Protein sequence: CASSDGGRDYYGYTF.

The rearrangement joins TRBV21-1 to TRBJ1-1; the DNA was not used to check the table's D call, TRBD1. TRBV21-1 counts as a pseudogene. The CDR3 runs to 14 residues. For the CDR3, the DNA is TGTGCCAGCTACAGGGACGGGGTGAACACTGAAGCTTTCTTT. Translation gives CASYRDGVNTEAFF.

The V gene is TRBV28, the J gene TRBJ2-6; TRBD1 agrees at 10 bases. The CDR3 is made up of 18 amino acids. J was trimmed by 1 base and V by 4 bases; bases with no gene match: 7. Germline lookup yields CDR1 MDHEN and CDR2 SYDVKM. CDR3: CASSSRQGAMSGANVLTF. The CDR3 DNA follows: TGTGCCAGCAGTTCGAGACAGGGGGCGATGTCTGGGGCCAACGTCCTGACTTTC.

Concerning this clone itself: The CDR3 does not close with the conserved phenylalanine or tryptophan, likely indicating a read error. It is unclear where the CDR3 begins or ends on the DNA, so no DNA is shown, and the CDR3 is as TCRdb lists it. The chain is built from TRBV1 and TRBJ2-7; TRBD2 reflects the table's D call only, with no check against the DNA. TRBV1 is a pseudogene. The CDR3 spans 12 residues, counting both ends. CDR3 sequence reads: CTSSQKGGGRPI.

In this sample, this clone turned up once. The rearrangement links TRBV10-1 to TRBJ2-1; 8 nucleotides align to TRBD2. V dropped 6 bases and J dropped 11; count of bases not matched to a gene: 24. There are 18 residues in the CDR3. Germline V gives CDR1 WNHNN, CDR2 SYGVQD (reference sequence). The CDR3 nucleotides read TGCGCCAGCAGAGTCGAATCATCCGGGACTAGAGGTTCACCCCAGCAGTTCTTC. It is translated as CASRVESSGTRGSPQQFF.

This chain joins TRBV5-6 and TRBJ1-1; 7 bases line up with TRBD1. The CDR3 sequence is 13 residues long. Trimming at V came to 0 bases and at J to 9 bases, leaving 5 bases not matched to a gene. Germline CDR1 and CDR2: SGHDT and YYEEEE. The CDR3 nucleotides read TGTGCCAGCAGCTTGGGTCGTAGGGGGCAAGCTTTCTTT. Protein product: CASSLGRRGQAFF.

The gene calls are TRBV19 and TRBJ2-7; tentative D call: TRBD2 (6 bases). The CDR3 has 14 amino acids. Germline CDR1 LNHDA, CDR2 SQIVND (reference sequence). Between the trimmed V and J ends, which lost 1 base and 2 bases, there was a span of 9 bases. The CDR3 sequence: CASSIGGKAYEQYF. The CDR3 DNA sequence: TGTGCCAGTAGTATAGGCGGGAAGGCCTACGAGCAGTACTTC.

J is TRBJ2-2 and V is TRBV9, with 7 positions matching TRBD2. Per the germline V gene, CDR1 is SGDLS and CDR2 is YYNGEE. V shed 6 bases, J shed 0 bases, and the junction held 14 bases outside the gene matches. CDR3 length: 18 residues. CDR3: CASTSTGEGRTNTGELFF. The DNA of the CDR3 is TGTGCCAGCACCAGTACGGGGGAGGGCCGAACGAACACCGGGGAGCTGTTTTTT.

The chain links TRBV19 to TRBJ2-7; D unclear. V dropped 4 bases and J dropped 1 base, with 14 bases sitting between them. CDR3 size: 15 residues. Germline lookup yields CDR1 LNHDA and CDR2 SQIVND (reference sequence). The CDR3 sequence: CASSNSRDESYEQYF. DNA for the CDR3: TGTGCCAGTAGTAATAGCAGAGACGAGTCCTACGAGCAGTACTTC.

The chain uses TRBV27 and TRBJ1-1; D uncertain. Looked up from germline, CDR1 is MNHEY and CDR2 is SMNVEV (reference sequence). V lost 3 bases, J lost 0 bases, and 11 bases lay in between. CDR3 length equals 15 residues. CDR3 sequence: CASSFSQLMNTEAFF. For the CDR3, the DNA is TGTGCCAGCAGTTTCTCTCAGTTAATGAACACTGAAGCTTTCTTT.

The chain employs TRBV5-1 and TRBJ1-4, with TRBD1 identical over 9 bases. The CDR3 consists of 14 residues. Germline V CDR1 and CDR2: SGHRS, YFSETQ. Unmatched junction bases numbered 2, after V lost 4 bases and J lost 4 bases. CDR3 nucleotides: TGCGCCAGCAGCCGGGACAGGGATAATGAAAAACTGTTTTTT. Protein: CASSRDRDNEKLFF.

The chain has TRBV27 and TRBJ1-2; D unclear. The germline V gene encodes CDR1 MNHEY and CDR2 SMNVEV (reference sequence). The CDR3 is made up of 12 amino acids. The ends were cut back, 6 bases at V and 3 bases at J, with 8 bases in the middle. The chain's CDR3 is CASRREDYGYTF. CDR3 coding DNA: TGTGCCAGCAGGCGGGAAGACTATGGCTACACCTTC.

The rearrangement joins TRBV10-3 to TRBJ1-3, with 7 positions matching TRBD1. Germline CDR1 reads ENHRY; CDR2 reads SYGVKD. The CDR3 sequence is 18 residues long. V was clipped by 6 bases and J by 0 bases; unmatched bases: 14. CDR3 protein: CAIRAKPGQPFSGNTIYF. CDR3 nucleotide sequence: TGTGCCATCAGGGCCAAACCGGGACAGCCATTCTCTGGAAACACCATATATTTT.

V gene TRBV4-1 combines with J gene TRBJ1-5; D is perhaps TRBD1 (6 bases). V was shortened by 1 base and J by 0 bases, with 13 bases between the two germline ends. Germline assignment: CDR1 MGHRA and CDR2 YSYEKL. There are 17 residues in the CDR3. CDR3 amino acids: CASSQVGSGDSNQPQHF. The CDR3, as DNA: TGCGCCAGCAGCCAAGTCGGGTCAGGGGATAGCAATCAGCCCCAGCATTTT.

The V call is TRBV2, the J call TRBJ1-3; a weak D match, TRBD1 (5 bases). Trimming cost V 7 bases and J 0 bases, with 13 bases left between them. In germline, CDR1 is SNHLY, CDR2 FYNNEI. This CDR3 has 15 residues. The chain's CDR3 is CASNRDSLSGNTIYF. The DNA for the CDR3 is TGTGCCAGCAACCGCGACAGCCTCTCTGGAAACACCATATATTTT.

This chain connects TRBV9 to TRBJ2-3; 10 bases are shared with TRBD1. CDR3 size: 18 residues. V shed 8 bases and J 1 base; nucleotides not matched to a gene: 16. Looked up from germline, CDR1 is SGDLS and CDR2 is YYNGEE. In DNA, the CDR3 is TGTGCCAGTTCCACCGGGACAGGGGACCTCGGGGGCACAGATACGCAGTATTTT. Translation: CASSTGTGDLGGTDTQYF.

The chain links TRBV7-9 to TRBJ2-3, with TRBD2 identical over 7 bases. This CDR3 has 18 amino acids. Per germline, CDR1 SEHNR and CDR2 FQNEAQ (reference sequence). With 1 base clipped from V and 3 bases from J, the junction kept 13 bases outside the gene matches. CDR3 region: CASSLGLIGRRETDTQYF. The CDR3 coding sequence is TGTGCCAGCAGCTTAGGACTTATCGGGAGGCGGGAGACAGATACGCAGTATTTT.

The chain recombines TRBV6-1 with TRBJ2-5; D is unresolved. The V end was cut by 2 bases, the J end by 0 bases, with 7 bases between. CDR1 and CDR2 from the germline V gene are MNHNS and SASEGT. This CDR3 comprises 14 residues. Written as DNA, the CDR3 is TGTGCCAGCAGTGAATTTCTTAACCAAGAGACCCAGTACTTC. This gives the protein CASSEFLNQETQYF.

The CDR3 region is CASSQSGGTEAFF. The CDR3 nucleotides are TGCGCCAGCAGCCAATCAGGGGGCACTGAAGCTTTCTTT. The rearrangement uses TRBV4-1 and TRBJ1-1; 7 positions agree with TRBD1. Trimming at V came to 2 bases and at J to 4 bases, leaving 1 base not matched to a gene. Germline CDR1 is MGHRA and CDR2 is YSYEKL. The CDR3 loop spans 13 amino acids.

The rearrangement joins TRBV11-3 to TRBJ1-1; possibly TRBD1 for D (5 bases). Germline V gives CDR1 SGHNT, CDR2 YENEEA. Deletions cut 0 bases from V and 5 bases from J, with 7 bases between. The CDR3 is made up of 13 amino acids. The CDR3, as DNA: TGTGCCAGCAGCTTAGACACAGGAACTGAAGCTTTCTTT. Its translation is CASSLDTGTEAFF.